This T cell receptor (beta chain) was retrieved from a study of cytomegalovirus exposure and HLA in healthy donors. The PCR made use of 60 Vbeta and 13 Jbeta primers. Using immunoSEQ multiplex PCR, the repertoire was profiled, and TCRdb retains in-frame clones only, with some absent. The table has approximately 70,000 clones, around 70% seen once. The CDR3 covers 18 residues. The germline V and J ends were trimmed by 3 bases and 0 bases, with 18 bases remaining between them. Germline values: CDR1 SGHVS, CDR2 FQNEAQ. This sequence was found in a woman in her twenties or thirties in good health and CMV-seropositive. This sequence joins TRBV7-8 and TRBJ2-1; D may be TRBD2 (5 bases). The sample comprised PBMCs. Written as DNA, the CDR3 is TGTGCCAGCAGCTTGTCTAGTTGGCGGGCTCGCTCCTACAATGAGCAGTTCTTC. This codes for CASSLSSWRARSYNEQFF.